A selection of T cell receptor beta chains follows, all from one sample in a study of blood T cell repertoires in COVID-19. Some clones are missing from TCRdb's copy, which holds only in-frame ones; the method was immunoSEQ multiplex PCR. The sample consists of roughly 150,000 clones, around nine tenths of them appearing once. Specimen: peripheral blood. These receptors all come from a man aged 50-59 years who had recovered from COVID-19. CDR3s include the opening cysteine and the closing phenylalanine or tryptophan. The D gene is left open where the match is weak. Only some rows state a clone size, as once, few, many or a class for expanded clones.

j_gene: TRBJ1-5; v_gene: TRBV2; d_gene: NA; abundance: NA; CDR3nt: TGTGCCAGCAGGGGGGACACCCGCAATCAGCCCCAGCATTTT; CDR3aa: CASRGDTRNQPQHF
j_gene: TRBJ1-4; v_gene: TRBV11-2; d_gene: NA; abundance: NA; CDR3nt: TGTGCCAGCAGCCAGGGTACGGCAACTAATGAAAAACTGTTTTTT; CDR3aa: CASSQGTATNEKLFF
j_gene: TRBJ2-7; v_gene: TRBV24-1; d_gene: NA; abundance: NA; CDR3nt: TGTGCCACCATGGACAGCTATTACGAGCAGTACTTC; CDR3aa: CATMDSYYEQYF
j_gene: TRBJ1-2; v_gene: TRBV28; d_gene: NA; abundance: NA; CDR3nt: TGTGCCAGCAGGTCCGGGGTAAACTATGGCTACACCTTC; CDR3aa: CASRSGVNYGYTF
j_gene: TRBJ2-7; v_gene: TRBV5-4; d_gene: NA; abundance: NA; CDR3nt: TGTGCCAGCAGCCAAGACTTGTCCCCCATCGAGCAGTACTTC; CDR3aa: CASSQDLSPIEQYF
j_gene: TRBJ2-4; v_gene: TRBV6-6; d_gene: NA; abundance: NA; CDR3nt: TGTGCCAGCAGGGAGGGATCCCGGTCCAAAAACATTCAGTACTTC; CDR3aa: CASREGSRSKNIQYF
j_gene: TRBJ2-2; v_gene: TRBV15; d_gene: TRBD2; abundance: NA; CDR3nt: TGTGCCACCAGCAGAAACCCTAGCGGCGCGAACACCGGGGAGCTGTTTTTT; CDR3aa: CATSRNPSGANTGELFF
j_gene: TRBJ1-5; v_gene: TRBV30; d_gene: NA; abundance: NA; CDR3nt: TGTGCCTGGAGTGCGGGGTCCGGGGGGATAAGCAATCAGCCCCAGCATTTT; CDR3aa: CAWSAGSGGISNQPQHF
j_gene: TRBJ2-1; v_gene: TRBV10-1; d_gene: TRBD2; abundance: NA; CDR3nt: TGCGCCAGCAGTCCGGGACTAGGCTCCTACAATGAGCAGTTCTTC; CDR3aa: CASSPGLGSYNEQFF
j_gene: TRBJ1-2; v_gene: TRBV6-1; d_gene: TRBD1; abundance: NA; CDR3nt: TGTGCCAGCAGTGAAGGTGGCAGGGGGTCTGGTGGCTACACCTTC; CDR3aa: CASSEGGRGSGGYTF
j_gene: TRBJ2-7; v_gene: TRBV9; d_gene: TRBD1; abundance: once; CDR3nt: TGTGCCAGCAGCCCCCGGACAGGGGTCTCCTACGAGCAGTACTTC; CDR3aa: CASSPRTGVSYEQYF
j_gene: TRBJ2-1; v_gene: TRBV7-2; d_gene: TRBD2; abundance: NA; CDR3nt: TGTGCCAGCAACCCAACCCCGGGACTAGACCCGTCAAATGAGCAGTTCTTC; CDR3aa: CASNPTPGLDPSNEQFF
j_gene: TRBJ2-7; v_gene: TRBV28; d_gene: TRBD1; abundance: NA; CDR3nt: TGTGCCAGCAGTTTCCACCTCCGGGACAGTGCCGCCTACGAGCAGTACTTC; CDR3aa: CASSFHLRDSAAYEQYF
j_gene: TRBJ2-2; v_gene: TRBV7-2; d_gene: NA; abundance: NA; CDR3nt: TGTGCCAGCAGTTTGACTCGGCCGAACACCGGGGAGCTGTTTTTT; CDR3aa: CASSLTRPNTGELFF
j_gene: TRBJ2-2; v_gene: TRBV4-3; d_gene: TRBD1; abundance: few; CDR3nt: TGCGCCAGCAGCCAGACGGACAGGGCTCCCGGGGAGCTGTTTTTT; CDR3aa: CASSQTDRAPGELFF
j_gene: TRBJ1-1; v_gene: TRBV6-2/TRBV6-3; d_gene: TRBD1; abundance: once; CDR3nt: TGTGCCAGCAGTCCGGGGGGGACAGTGAACACTGAAGCTTTCTTT; CDR3aa: CASSPGGTVNTEAFF
j_gene: TRBJ2-5; v_gene: TRBV5-1; d_gene: TRBD1; abundance: NA; CDR3nt: TGCGCCAGCAGCTGGGGGACAGAAGAGACCCAGTACTTC; CDR3aa: CASSWGTEETQYF
j_gene: TRBJ1-5; v_gene: TRBV27; d_gene: TRBD1; abundance: NA; CDR3nt: TGTGCCAGCAGTTTCAAAGGGGGCGGCGGCAATCAGCCCCAGCATTTT; CDR3aa: CASSFKGGGGNQPQHF
j_gene: TRBJ2-5; v_gene: TRBV9; d_gene: TRBD2; abundance: NA; CDR3nt: TGTGCCAGCAGCGTAGTAGGAGGCGGGGGCCAAGAGACCCAGTACTTC; CDR3aa: CASSVVGGGGQETQYF
j_gene: TRBJ2-7; v_gene: TRBV24-1; d_gene: NA; abundance: NA; CDR3nt: TGTGCCACCAGTGAGGGGCTGGGGTACGAGCAGTACTTC; CDR3aa: CATSEGLGYEQYF
j_gene: TRBJ1-1; v_gene: TRBV15; d_gene: TRBD1; abundance: NA; CDR3nt: TGTGCCACCAGCAGACCCGACAGGGATCGCACTGAAGCTTTCTTT; CDR3aa: CATSRPDRDRTEAFF
j_gene: TRBJ1-2; v_gene: TRBV19; d_gene: TRBD1; abundance: NA; CDR3nt: TGTGCCAGTAGGCCCACCTTCGGGACAGCTAACTATGGCTACACCTTC; CDR3aa: CASRPTFGTANYGYTF
j_gene: TRBJ2-7; v_gene: TRBV6-2/TRBV6-3; d_gene: NA; abundance: NA; CDR3nt: TGTGCCAGCAGCCTCAGGTCGATCGGATACGAGCAGTACTTC; CDR3aa: CASSLRSIGYEQYF
j_gene: TRBJ2-5; v_gene: TRBV7-6; d_gene: TRBD2; abundance: few; CDR3nt: TGTGCCAGCAGCTTGGGTAGCGGGGGCCAAGAGACCCAGTACTTC; CDR3aa: CASSLGSGGQETQYF
j_gene: TRBJ1-1; v_gene: TRBV6-6; d_gene: TRBD1; abundance: NA; CDR3nt: TGTGCCAGCAGTTACCGGGACAGAAACACTGAAGCTTTCTTT; CDR3aa: CASSYRDRNTEAFF
j_gene: TRBJ2-7; v_gene: TRBV2; d_gene: TRBD1; abundance: NA; CDR3nt: TGTGCCAGCACCCCTCGGGGGACAGGGTCTTACGAGCAGTACTTC; CDR3aa: CASTPRGTGSYEQYF
j_gene: TRBJ1-1; v_gene: TRBV19; d_gene: NA; abundance: NA; CDR3nt: TGTGCCAGTAGTATAGCGGGGGGGCAGGGGAACACTGAAGCTTTCTTT; CDR3aa: CASSIAGGQGNTEAFF
j_gene: TRBJ1-1; v_gene: TRBV7-2; d_gene: NA; abundance: NA; CDR3nt: TGTGCCAGCAGCGTTTGGAGGTCGGGCACTGAAGCTTTCTTT; CDR3aa: CASSVWRSGTEAFF
j_gene: TRBJ1-3; v_gene: TRBV5-1; d_gene: NA; abundance: NA; CDR3nt: TGCGCCAGTCGACACGGCCCAGGAAACACCATATATTTT; CDR3aa: CASRHGPGNTIYF
j_gene: TRBJ2-1; v_gene: TRBV5-1; d_gene: NA; abundance: NA; CDR3nt: TGCGCCAGCAGCTTGGATCAGACAACTTACAATGAGCAGTTCTTC; CDR3aa: CASSLDQTTYNEQFF
j_gene: TRBJ2-7; v_gene: TRBV4-3; d_gene: TRBD2; abundance: NA; CDR3nt: TGCGCCAGCAGCCCCTCTGGGGGACTAGCGGGCTACGAGCAGTACTTC; CDR3aa: CASSPSGGLAGYEQYF
j_gene: TRBJ2-7; v_gene: TRBV29-1; d_gene: NA; abundance: NA; CDR3nt: TGCAGCGTTGAAGTCTTGGCAGCGAACGAGCAGTACTTC; CDR3aa: CSVEVLAANEQYF
j_gene: TRBJ2-2; v_gene: TRBV5-4; d_gene: TRBD1; abundance: NA; CDR3nt: TGTGCCAGCAGCCCCGGACAGGGGAACACCGGGGAGCTGTTTTTT; CDR3aa: CASSPGQGNTGELFF
j_gene: TRBJ1-4; v_gene: TRBV4-1; d_gene: TRBD1; abundance: NA; CDR3nt: TGCGCCAGCAGCCAGGATGGGACAGCTGCAACTAATGAAAAACTGTTTTTT; CDR3aa: CASSQDGTAATNEKLFF
j_gene: TRBJ1-5; v_gene: TRBV19; d_gene: TRBD1; abundance: NA; CDR3nt: TGTGCCAGTAGTATAGAAGGACAGGGGCTAGGTCAGCCCCAGCATTTT; CDR3aa: CASSIEGQGLGQPQHF
j_gene: TRBJ2-3; v_gene: TRBV28; d_gene: NA; abundance: NA; CDR3nt: TGTGCCATAAGGGGGTACACAGATACGCAGTATTTT; CDR3aa: CAIRGYTDTQYF
j_gene: TRBJ2-5; v_gene: TRBV6-5; d_gene: NA; abundance: NA; CDR3nt: TGTGCCAGCAGGAACACGGGGGCTAGCGGAGAGACCCAGTACTTC; CDR3aa: CASRNTGASGETQYF
j_gene: TRBJ1-5; v_gene: TRBV28; d_gene: TRBD1; abundance: NA; CDR3nt: TGTGCCAGCAGTTTAAACAGGGGGAGCAATCAGCCCCAGCATTTT; CDR3aa: CASSLNRGSNQPQHF
j_gene: TRBJ1-4; v_gene: TRBV5-1; d_gene: NA; abundance: NA; CDR3nt: TGCGCCAGCAGCTTCACGGGATCAGGAGCAACTAATGAAAAACTGTTTTTT; CDR3aa: CASSFTGSGATNEKLFF
j_gene: TRBJ2-5; v_gene: TRBV12-5; d_gene: TRBD2; abundance: NA; CDR3nt: TGTGCTAGTGGGAACGGACTAGCGTTCGGAGAGACCCAGTACTTC; CDR3aa: CASGNGLAFGETQYF
j_gene: TRBJ2-7; v_gene: TRBV6-1; d_gene: NA; abundance: NA; CDR3nt: TGTGCCAGCAGTGAATCCTCTTTTTCCGAGCAGTACTTC; CDR3aa: CASSESSFSEQYF
j_gene: TRBJ2-7; v_gene: TRBV6-2/TRBV6-3; d_gene: TRBD2; abundance: NA; CDR3nt: TGTGCCAGCAGCGCGAACCTAGCGGGGGGAAACTACGAGCAGTACTTC; CDR3aa: CASSANLAGGNYEQYF
j_gene: TRBJ2-7; v_gene: TRBV12-3/TRBV12-4; d_gene: NA; abundance: NA; CDR3nt: TGTGCCAGCAGTTCCCTCTACGAGCAGTACTTC; CDR3aa: CASSSLYEQYF
j_gene: TRBJ2-1; v_gene: TRBV6-2/TRBV6-3; d_gene: TRBD2; abundance: NA; CDR3nt: TGTGCCAGCAGTTACCTAGCGGGGGCTCTGAAGGAGCAGTTCTTC; CDR3aa: CASSYLAGALKEQFF
j_gene: TRBJ1-3; v_gene: TRBV30; d_gene: NA; abundance: NA; CDR3nt: TGTGCCTGGAGTGTTACCGGGACACCTGGAAACACCATATATTTT; CDR3aa: CAWSVTGTPGNTIYF
j_gene: TRBJ2-1; v_gene: TRBV3-1/TRBV3-2; d_gene: TRBD2; abundance: NA; CDR3nt: TGTGCCAGCAGCCAGGCCCTAGCGGGAGGGACGGATGAGCAGTTCTTC; CDR3aa: CASSQALAGGTDEQFF
j_gene: TRBJ1-4; v_gene: TRBV4-1; d_gene: TRBD1; abundance: NA; CDR3nt: TGCGCCAGCAGCCAAGGACAGGGTGGGTACGGACTGGGAGAAAAACTGTTTTTT; CDR3aa: CASSQGQGGYGLGEKLFF
j_gene: TRBJ1-6; v_gene: TRBV6-5; d_gene: NA; abundance: NA; CDR3nt: TGTGCCAGCAGCCCCGGGACACAAAATTCACCCCTCCACTTT; CDR3aa: CASSPGTQNSPLHF
j_gene: TRBJ2-7; v_gene: TRBV28; d_gene: TRBD2; abundance: NA; CDR3nt: TGTGCCAGCAGTCCGAGGACTAGCGGGGGCGACGAGCAGTACTTC; CDR3aa: CASSPRTSGGDEQYF
j_gene: TRBJ2-7; v_gene: TRBV7-9; d_gene: NA; abundance: NA; CDR3nt: TGTGCCAGCAGCTTAGCCGAACCACACTACGAGCAGTACTTC; CDR3aa: CASSLAEPHYEQYF
j_gene: TRBJ2-1; v_gene: TRBV25-1; d_gene: NA; abundance: NA; CDR3nt: TGTGCCAGCAGTGAGACCCAGGGCGGCTCCTACAATGAGCAGTTCTTC; CDR3aa: CASSETQGGSYNEQFF
j_gene: TRBJ2-3; v_gene: TRBV7-3; d_gene: NA; abundance: once; CDR3nt: TGTGCCAGCAGCGAAATAGTATCGGGGGTCACAGATACGCAGTATTTT; CDR3aa: CASSEIVSGVTDTQYF
j_gene: TRBJ2-1; v_gene: TRBV28; d_gene: NA; abundance: NA; CDR3nt: TGTGCCAGCAGTTACCCCCTGGGGGGTGAGCAGTTCTTC; CDR3aa: CASSYPLGGEQFF